This entry concerns a single TCR beta chain. Assay used: immunoSEQ multiplex PCR; TCRdb lists only in-frame clones, some missing. The profile covers roughly 130,000 clones, with about nine tenths appearing a single time and around 11% taken by the ten largest. The germline CDR1 and CDR2 sequences are SGHAT and FQNNGV. The CDR3 runs to 15 residues. Trimming cost V 0 bases and J 4 bases, with 12 bases left between them. The data originate from a study of PD-1 blockade in mismatch repair-deficient tumors. Overall study: Enrolled about 2012-2016, patients had progressing, pretreated mismatch repair-deficient cancers of around 12 types.

Every patient had mismatch repair deficiency by PCR or immunohistochemistry. V usage is TRBV11-2 and J usage is TRBJ2-5; D possibly corresponds to TRBD2 (7 bases). The starting material was peripheral blood, obtained 70 to 73 weeks after starting pembrolizumab. The clonotype was recovered from an adult with mismatch repair-deficient cancer. DNA of the CDR3: TGTGCCAGCAGCTTAGAGTTGGGAGGGGGAGAGACCCAGTACTTC. Protein product: CASSLELGGGETQYF. The variable domain in full, with the rest retrieved from reference TRBV11-2 and TRBJ2-5, is EAGVAQSPRYKIIEKRQSVAFWCNPISGHATLYWYQQILGQGPKLLIQFQNNGVVDDSQLPKDRFSAERLKGVDSTLKIQPAKLEDSAVYLCASSLELGGGETQYFGPGTRLLVL.